The 21 T cell receptor beta chains given below trace back to one sample, sequenced in a study of cytomegalovirus exposure and HLA in healthy donors (dated by TCRdb to about 2017). Libraries were made using the immunoSEQ multiplex PCR assay. TCRdb limited this immuneACCESS table to in-frame rearrangements with V and J called. A share of clones is missing; checked studies link under half to unresolved V genes, and the rest is unexplained. For this sample the table gives 200,000 to 300,000 clones, of which roughly 91% were detected only once. The ten largest make up approximately 3% of the sample. Specimen: PBMCs. These receptors were obtained from a woman aged 30 to 39 in good health and CMV-seronegative.

The chain links TRBV7-2 to TRBJ2-1; 9 bases fit TRBD2. From germline, CDR1 is SGHTA and CDR2 FQGNSA. The V gene end was trimmed by 5 bases and the J gene end by 5 bases; junction bases not matched to a gene: 10. The CDR3 length is 16 residues. The CDR3 DNA is TGTGCCAGCAGCCCGCGACTAGCGGAATATAACAATGAGCAGTTCTTC. Encoded protein: CASSPRLAEYNNEQFF.

In nucleotides, the CDR3 is TGCGCCAGCAGTGCCGGGACACATAACACCGGGGAGCTGTTTTTT. It encodes CASSAGTHNTGELFF. The chain couples TRBV5-1 to TRBJ2-2, with D maybe TRBD1 (6 bases). CDR3 length: 15 amino acids. V was trimmed by 5 bases and J by 2 bases, leaving 13 bases between them. The germline CDR1 and CDR2 sequences are SGHRS and YFSETQ.

The chain links TRBV7-9 to TRBJ2-7; D call uncertain. This CDR3 has 14 amino acids. Germline loops: CDR1 SEHNR, CDR2 FQNEAQ (reference sequence). Trimming removed 5 bases from V and 2 bases from J, with 13 bases in between. The CDR3, as DNA: TGTGCCAGCAGCCTCCCGGACGGAGCCTACGAGCAGTACTTC. Its translation is CASSLPDGAYEQYF.

The chain employs TRBV5-1 and TRBJ2-5; 11 bases are shared with TRBD2. CDR3 length: 16 residues. Germline lookup yields CDR1 SGHRS and CDR2 YFSETQ. Germline trimming cut 5 bases from V and 5 bases from J; bases unmatched to any gene: 11. The CDR3 region has the DNA TGCGCCAGCAGGGGGGGACTAGCGGCCCCGGAGGAGACCCAGTACTTC. Translated: CASRGGLAAPEETQYF.

The V gene is TRBV28, the J gene TRBJ1-2, with TRBD1 identical over 10 bases. V was clipped by 6 bases and J by 8 bases; unmatched bases: 15. This CDR3 has 16 amino acids. CDR1 MDHEN and CDR2 SYDVKM come from the germline V gene. CDR3 nucleotide sequence: TGTGCCAGCAGGTCAACTCGGGACAGGGGAGGTCGCGGCTACACCTTC. Protein: CASRSTRDRGGRGYTF.

The genes are TRBV28 and TRBJ2-2; D ambiguous. V was shortened by 10 bases and J by 2 bases, with 11 bases between the two germline ends. This CDR3 is 13 amino acids long. Germline V gene data show CDR1 as MDHEN and CDR2 as SYDVKM. In DNA form, the CDR3 reads TGTGCCACATCCCTAGTTAACACCGGGGAGCTGTTTTTT. It yields the protein CATSLVNTGELFF.

This chain connects TRBV27 to TRBJ2-5; 12 bases align to TRBD2. Germline V CDR1 and CDR2: MNHEY, SMNVEV (reference sequence). The CDR3 runs to 19 residues. V was pared by 5 bases and J by 5 bases, with 18 bases of the junction left unmatched. The CDR3 bases are TGTGCCAGCAGTCCAGGGACAGGGTGGCCTAGCGGGAGGGCTGAGACCCAGTACTTC. Translating it yields CASSPGTGWPSGRAETQYF.

Details on this clone: The sample has other DNA sequences that encode this CDR3 too. The chain has TRBV4-3 and TRBJ2-2; no definite D call. Germline loops: CDR1 LGHNA, CDR2 YSLEER. The CDR3 contains 15 residues. The V end lost 0 bases, the J end lost 1 base, and 6 bases lay between the germline ends. CDR3 loop: CASSQDRLNTGELFF. The CDR3 nucleotides are TGCGCCAGCAGCCAAGATCGTTTGAACACCGGGGAGCTGTTTTTT.

The chain has TRBV25-1 and TRBJ1-2, with 8 bases fitting TRBD1. V trimming: 1 base; J trimming: 4 bases; junction bases outside the gene matches: 2. The CDR3 runs 14 residues. Germline V gene sequence: CDR1 MGHDK, CDR2 SYGVNS. This chain's CDR3 is CASSESGTGYGYTF. The CDR3 region has the DNA TGTGCCAGCAGTGAATCGGGGACAGGCTATGGCTACACCTTC.

The chain couples TRBV7-9 to TRBJ2-2; 13 positions agree with TRBD2. Per germline, CDR1 SEHNR and CDR2 FQNEAQ (reference sequence). The V segment lost 3 bases and the J segment 4 bases; nucleotides outside the gene matches: 8. The CDR3 length is 18 residues. The CDR3 loop reads CASSFLILAGGSTGELFF. For the CDR3, the DNA is TGTGCCAGCAGCTTTCTTATACTAGCGGGAGGGAGCACCGGGGAGCTGTTTTTT.

J is TRBJ1-1 and V is TRBV2; perhaps TRBD1 as D (6 bases). CDR1 SNHLY and CDR2 FYNNEI come from the germline V gene. The V gene lost 6 bases and the J gene lost 1 base, with 12 bases spanning the gap. This CDR3 has 14 amino acids. The CDR3 DNA reads TGTGCCAGCAGCCCCAGGGGCTGGAACACTGAAGCTTTCTTT. Protein product: CASSPRGWNTEAFF.

The J gene is TRBJ2-3, the V gene TRBV28; the D is unclear. CDR1 and CDR2 from the germline V gene are MDHEN and SYDVKM. Trimming shortened V by 1 base and J by 6 bases, and 11 bases separated the two germline ends. This CDR3 contains 14 residues. CDR3 nucleotides: TGTGCCAGCAGTTTATACGCCGGGTCGGATACGCAGTATTTT. Its translation: CASSLYAGSDTQYF.

The J gene is TRBJ2-7, the V gene TRBV4-3, with 9 bases lining up with TRBD1. The germline gives CDR1 LGHNA, CDR2 YSLEER. This CDR3 is 14 amino acids long. With 2 bases clipped from V and 7 bases from J, the junction kept 6 bases outside the gene matches. The CDR3 DNA follows: TGCGCCAGCAGCCAACTGGGACAGGGTGAAGAGCAGTACTTC. Translating it yields CASSQLGQGEEQYF.

This clone was seen a handful of times. This chain connects TRBV9 to TRBJ2-6; the D is unclear. Germline CDR1 SGDLS, CDR2 YYNGEE. Trimming took off 0 bases at V and 3 bases at J, with 4 bases between the two ends. The CDR3 has 14 amino acids. The CDR3 sequence is CASSVAGGANVLTF. The CDR3 coding sequence is TGTGCCAGCAGCGTAGCAGGTGGGGCCAACGTCCTGACTTTC.

V is TRBV28 and J is TRBJ2-7; D is unclear. V lost 6 bases to trimming and J lost 5 bases, with 11 bases between them. This CDR3 contains 12 residues. CDR1 and CDR2 from the germline V gene are MDHEN and SYDVKM. In DNA, the CDR3 is TGTGCCAGCAGCCCCGCAGGCCACGAGCAGTACTTC. This gives the protein CASSPAGHEQYF.

The chain recombines TRBV1 with TRBJ1-1; the table's TRBD1 call for D was not verified on the DNA. TRBV1 constitutes a pseudogene. The CDR3 is 14 residues long. The CDR3 reads CTSIQTGSETEAFF. CDR3 nucleotides: TGCACCAGCATCCAGACAGGATCCGAAACTGAAGCTTTCTTT.

This clone was found once. The chain has TRBV5-1 and TRBJ2-1; TRBD2 matches 9 bases. Germline CDR1 reads SGHRS; CDR2 reads YFSETQ. There are 16 residues in the CDR3. The junction had 3 bases not matched to a gene; V was cut back by 1 base and J by 1 base. The chain's CDR3 is CASSLKLAGSYNEQFF. CDR3 DNA sequence: TGCGCCAGCAGCTTGAAACTAGCGGGTTCCTACAATGAGCAGTTCTTC.

The V and J genes are TRBV7-6 and TRBJ2-4, with 9 bases fitting TRBD2. V was clipped by 3 bases and J by 0 bases; unmatched bases: 12. CDR3 length equals 19 residues. Germline CDR1 is SGHVS and CDR2 is FNYEAQ. For the CDR3, the DNA is TGTGCCAGCAGCTTTCTACTAGCGGGTAGTACCCTAGCCAAAAACATTCAGTACTTC. It codes for CASSFLLAGSTLAKNIQYF.

The V call is TRBV15, the J call TRBJ2-1; D is unclear. Between the trimmed V and J ends, which lost 3 bases and 10 bases, there was a span of 13 bases. Germline assignment: CDR1 LNHNV and CDR2 YYDKDF (reference sequence). This CDR3 is built from 13 residues. CDR3 loop: CATSSPSLHEQFF. The DNA of the CDR3 is TGTGCCACCAGCAGCCCATCCCTTCACGAGCAGTTCTTC.

The gene calls are TRBV5-4 and TRBJ2-7, with D maybe TRBD1 (6 bases). This CDR3 contains 15 residues. V shed 4 bases and J shed 7 bases, with 21 bases lying between them. Germline-derived CDR1 and CDR2 are SGHNT and YYREEE (reference sequence). This chain's CDR3 is CASSVGQSSQWEQYF. CDR3 coding DNA: TGTGCCAGCAGCGTCGGACAGTCGTCTCAATGGGAGCAGTACTTC.

The V call is TRBV9, the J call TRBJ2-3, with 11 bases aligning to TRBD2. Looked up from germline, CDR1 is SGDLS and CDR2 is YYNGEE. The CDR3 is 20 amino acids. V shed 2 bases and J 3 bases; nucleotides not matched to a gene: 17. The CDR3, as DNA: TGTGCCAGCAGCGTCGCCAAAGCCTTACTAGCGGGAGTAGGGACAGATACGCAGTATTTT. Amino acids: CASSVAKALLAGVGTDTQYF.